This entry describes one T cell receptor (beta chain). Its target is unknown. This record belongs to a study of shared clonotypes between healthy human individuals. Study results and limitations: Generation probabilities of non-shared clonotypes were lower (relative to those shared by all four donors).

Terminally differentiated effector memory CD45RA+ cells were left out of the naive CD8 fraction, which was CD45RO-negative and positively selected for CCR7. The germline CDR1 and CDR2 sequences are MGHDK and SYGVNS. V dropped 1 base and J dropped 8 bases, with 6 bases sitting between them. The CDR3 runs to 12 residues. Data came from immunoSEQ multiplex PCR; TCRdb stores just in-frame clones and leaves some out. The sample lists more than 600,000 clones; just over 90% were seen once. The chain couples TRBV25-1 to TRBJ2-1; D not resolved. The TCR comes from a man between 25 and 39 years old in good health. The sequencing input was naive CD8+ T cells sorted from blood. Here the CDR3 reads CASSESPHEQFF. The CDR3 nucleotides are TGTGCCAGCAGTGAATCCCCCCATGAGCAGTTCTTC.